A selection of T cell receptor beta chains follows, all from one sample in a study of blood T cell repertoires in COVID-19. The table came from immunoSEQ multiplex PCR; TCRdb's copy has only in-frame clones and leaves some out. The table shows some 160,000 clones, with around 90% occurring only once. What was sequenced was peripheral blood. The receptors derive from a man between 60 and 75 years old with acute or convalescent COVID-19. The CDR3 runs from the conserved cysteine through the conserved F or W. The D gene is left open where the match is weak. Not all rows give a size; the values are once, few, many and, for expanded clones, a class.

>once|TRBV11-2|TRBJ1-4|TRBD1
CASSPDRGRRELFF
TGTGCCAGCAGCCCCGACAGGGGGAGGAGAGAACTGTTTTTT
>.|TRBV6-6|TRBJ1-6|TRBD1
CASRNWTGPSGVPLHF
TGTGCCAGCAGGAATTGGACAGGGCCCTCCGGTGTACCCCTCCACTTT
>.|TRBV6-5|TRBJ1-1|TRBD1
CASSPQTGGAFF
TGTGCCAGCAGTCCGCAGACAGGGGGAGCTTTCTTT
>.|TRBV10-1|TRBJ2-1|.
CASSGGGLNEQFF
TGCGCCAGCAGTGGAGGCGGCCTAAATGAGCAGTTCTTC
>.|TRBV6-2/TRBV6-3|TRBJ2-7|TRBD1
CASSSRGLEQYF
TGTGCCAGCAGTTCCAGGGGGCTCGAGCAGTACTTC
>.|TRBV2|TRBJ1-3|TRBD1
CASNTGGAGNTIYF
TGTGCCAGCAACACAGGGGGCGCAGGAAACACCATATATTTT
>.|TRBV6-4|TRBJ1-2|TRBD1
CASSGDRGQSYVRGYTF
TGTGCCAGCAGTGGGGACAGGGGGCAGTCCTACGTCCGTGGCTACACCTTC
>once|TRBV7-9|TRBJ1-2|TRBD1
CASSSPGQGAYGYTF
TGTGCCAGCAGCTCCCCGGGACAGGGAGCGTATGGCTACACCTTC
>.|TRBV27|TRBJ1-5|TRBD1
CASSFLGGGGNQPQHF
TGTGCCAGCAGTTTTTTAGGAGGGGGCGGCAATCAGCCCCAGCATTTT
>.|TRBV18|TRBJ2-3|.
CASSPRSSGYSTDTQYF
TGTGCCAGCTCACCGAGATCATCAGGCTATAGCACAGATACGCAGTATTTT
>once|TRBV2|TRBJ2-3|.
CASSARIGATDTQYF
TGTGCCAGCAGCGCTAGAATTGGGGCCACAGATACGCAGTATTTT
>once|TRBV14|TRBJ1-2|.
CASSPGKGAYGYTF
TGTGCCAGCAGCCCCGGGAAGGGAGCCTATGGCTACACCTTC
>.|TRBV5-8|TRBJ1-6|.
CASSLISSPLHF
TGTGCCAGCAGCTTGATCTCTTCACCCCTCCACTTT
>once|TRBV7-2|TRBJ2-1|TRBD2
CASSLDSTSGGEQFF
TGTGCCAGCAGCTTAGATTCGACTAGCGGCGGTGAGCAGTTCTTC
>.|TRBV6-5|TRBJ2-1|.
CASSPRDNYNEQFF
TGTGCCAGCAGTCCTAGGGACAATTACAATGAGCAGTTCTTC
>.|TRBV7-9|TRBJ1-1|TRBD1
CASSANRGESVAEAFF
TGTGCCAGCAGCGCCAACAGGGGGGAAAGTGTCGCTGAAGCTTTCTTT
>.|TRBV18|TRBJ1-4|TRBD1
CASSPPFGQGAGEKLFF
TGTGCCAGCTCACCACCGTTCGGACAGGGGGCAGGGGAAAAACTGTTTTTT
>once|TRBV4-1|TRBJ2-1|.
CASSQPQSSSYNEQFF
TGCGCCAGCAGCCAACCTCAGTCAAGCTCCTACAATGAGCAGTTCTTC
>once|TRBV13|TRBJ1-2|.
CATTLDRGANGYTF
TGTGCCACCACCTTGGACCGGGGGGCGAATGGCTACACCTTC
>.|TRBV11-2|TRBJ1-6|.
CASLGGGDSPLHF
TGTGCCAGCCTAGGGGGGGGAGATTCACCCCTCCACTTT
>.|TRBV6-2/TRBV6-3|TRBJ2-7|TRBD2
CASSSTSGGAYEQYF
TGTGCCAGCAGTTCAACTAGCGGGGGGGCCTACGAGCAGTACTTC
>.|TRBV11-1|TRBJ2-7|.
CASSQPGGYYEQYF
TGTGCCAGCAGCCAACCCGGGGGATACTACGAGCAGTACTTC
>.|TRBV5-1|TRBJ2-1|TRBD1
CASSWGQGAIDEQFF
TGCGCCAGCAGCTGGGGACAGGGGGCTATTGATGAGCAGTTCTTC
>.|TRBV5-1|TRBJ2-1|.
CASSLVSDNEQFF
TGCGCCAGCAGCTTGGTTTCGGACAATGAGCAGTTCTTC
>.|TRBV19|TRBJ1-1|TRBD1
CASTWDRTHTEAFF
TGTGCCAGTACCTGGGACAGGACTCACACTGAAGCTTTCTTT
>.|TRBV7-2|TRBJ2-7|TRBD1
CASSSYTGTDEQYF
TGTGCCAGCAGCTCGTACACCGGGACAGACGAGCAGTACTTC
>.|TRBV6-5|TRBJ1-2|.
CASSYQMENYGYTF
TGTGCCAGCAGTTACCAGATGGAGAACTATGGCTACACCTTC
>.|TRBV4-1|TRBJ1-1|TRBD1
CASSQGGRGLNTEAFF
TGCGCCAGCAGCCAGGGCGGCAGGGGGCTGAACACTGAAGCTTTCTTT
>.|TRBV7-9|TRBJ2-7|.
CASSQGAYEQYF
TGTGCCAGCAGCCAAGGGGCCTACGAGCAGTACTTC
>.|TRBV18|TRBJ1-2|TRBD1
CASSPRTGMLVKDGYTF
TGTGCCAGCTCACCGAGGACAGGGATGTTAGTCAAGGATGGCTACACCTTC
>.|TRBV7-9|TRBJ1-4|TRBD1
CASSSSAGTGGSWEKLFF
TGTGCCAGCAGCTCCTCAGCGGGGACAGGGGGTAGTTGGGAAAAACTGTTTTTT
>.|TRBV4-1|TRBJ1-1|.
CASSQDGREAFF
TGCGCCAGCAGCCAAGATGGCCGTGAAGCTTTCTTT
>.|TRBV6-5|TRBJ1-2|.
CASSYYSEINYGYTF
TGTGCCAGCAGTTACTACTCCGAGATTAACTATGGCTACACCTTC
>.|TRBV2|TRBJ1-1|TRBD1
CASRGQEASTEAFF
TGTGCCAGCAGAGGACAGGAGGCGTCGACTGAAGCTTTCTTT
>.|TRBV5-1|TRBJ1-2|TRBD1
CASRLSQGAGGYTF
TGCGCCAGCAGACTTTCCCAGGGGGCTGGTGGCTACACCTTC
>once|TRBV5-1|TRBJ2-6|TRBD1
CASSFPRDRESGANVLTF
TGCGCCAGCAGCTTTCCCCGGGACAGGGAGTCTGGGGCCAACGTCCTGACTTTC
>.|TRBV12-3/TRBV12-4|TRBJ1-5|.
CASARVGRQPQHF
TGTGCCAGCGCTCGTGTGGGCCGTCAGCCCCAGCATTTT
>.|TRBV4-2|TRBJ1-3|.
CASSQDPGGRAGNTIYF
TGTGCCAGCAGCCAAGATCCGGGGGGCAGAGCGGGAAACACCATATATTTT
>.|TRBV10-2|TRBJ2-3|TRBD2
CASSYLSGGPLTDTQYF
TGCGCCAGCAGTTATCTTAGCGGGGGGCCTCTAACAGATACGCAGTATTTT
>once|TRBV6-5|TRBJ1-2|.
CASRASGDYGYTF
TGTGCCAGCAGAGCCTCAGGGGACTATGGCTACACCTTC
>.|TRBV12-3/TRBV12-4|TRBJ2-1|.
CASSLVASRLQFF
TGTGCCAGCAGTTTAGTAGCGAGTCGGCTACAGTTCTTC
>.|TRBV7-3|TRBJ2-3|TRBD2
CASSKGLAGGRTDTQYF
TGTGCCAGCAGCAAGGGACTAGCGGGGGGCCGCACAGATACGCAGTATTTT
>.|TRBV11-2|TRBJ1-3|.
CASSPSGVVQFSSGNTIYF
TGTGCCAGCAGCCCGAGCGGGGTGGTACAGTTTTCCTCTGGAAACACCATATATTTT
>.|TRBV4-1|TRBJ1-3|TRBD1
CASSLQTGVGNTIYF
TGCGCCAGCAGCCTACAGACAGGGGTAGGAAACACCATATATTTT
>.|TRBV6-6|TRBJ1-5|TRBD1
CASTVGQPLMDQPQHF
TGTGCCAGCACCGTGGGACAGCCCTTAATGGATCAGCCCCAGCATTTT